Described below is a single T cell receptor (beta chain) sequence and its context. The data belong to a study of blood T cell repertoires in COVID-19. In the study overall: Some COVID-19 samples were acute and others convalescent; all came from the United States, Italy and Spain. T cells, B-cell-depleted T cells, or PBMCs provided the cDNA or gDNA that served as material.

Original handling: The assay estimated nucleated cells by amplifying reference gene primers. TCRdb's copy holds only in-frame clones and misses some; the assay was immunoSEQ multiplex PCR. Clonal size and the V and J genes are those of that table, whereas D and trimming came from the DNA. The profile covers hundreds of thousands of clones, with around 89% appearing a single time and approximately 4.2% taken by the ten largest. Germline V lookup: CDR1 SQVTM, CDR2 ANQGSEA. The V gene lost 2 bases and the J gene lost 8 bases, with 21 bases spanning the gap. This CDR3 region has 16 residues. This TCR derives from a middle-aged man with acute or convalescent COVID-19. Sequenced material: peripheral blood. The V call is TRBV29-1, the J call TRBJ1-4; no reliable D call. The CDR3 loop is CSVEKFGTRAKEKLFF. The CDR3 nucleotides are TGCAGCGTTGAAAAGTTTGGAACTAGGGCAAAAGAAAAACTGTTTTTT. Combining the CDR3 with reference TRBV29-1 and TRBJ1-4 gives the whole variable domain SAVISQKPSRDICQRGTSLTIQCQVDSQVTMMFWYRQQPGQSLTLIATANQGSEATYESGFVIDKFPISRPNLTFSTLTVSNMSPEDSSIYLCSVEKFGTRAKEKLFFGSGTQLSVL.